This TCR beta chain emerged from a study of blood T cell repertoires in COVID-19. Using immunoSEQ multiplex PCR, the repertoire was profiled, and TCRdb retains in-frame clones only, with some absent. This table has approximately 220,000 clones, approximately 85% appearing once. The CDR3 contains 15 residues. CDR1 and CDR2 from the germline V gene are MNHEY and SVGAGI. The V gene lost 5 bases and the J gene lost 6 bases, with 19 bases spanning the gap. This sequence joins TRBV6-5 and TRBJ1-2; a weak D match, TRBD1 (5 bases). The sequenced sample consisted of peripheral blood. The source is a man aged 45-65 years who had recovered from COVID-19. This CDR3 reads CASSHDRGSGDGYTF. The CDR3 DNA sequence: TGTGCCAGCAGTCACGATAGGGGATCGGGGGATGGCTACACCTTC.